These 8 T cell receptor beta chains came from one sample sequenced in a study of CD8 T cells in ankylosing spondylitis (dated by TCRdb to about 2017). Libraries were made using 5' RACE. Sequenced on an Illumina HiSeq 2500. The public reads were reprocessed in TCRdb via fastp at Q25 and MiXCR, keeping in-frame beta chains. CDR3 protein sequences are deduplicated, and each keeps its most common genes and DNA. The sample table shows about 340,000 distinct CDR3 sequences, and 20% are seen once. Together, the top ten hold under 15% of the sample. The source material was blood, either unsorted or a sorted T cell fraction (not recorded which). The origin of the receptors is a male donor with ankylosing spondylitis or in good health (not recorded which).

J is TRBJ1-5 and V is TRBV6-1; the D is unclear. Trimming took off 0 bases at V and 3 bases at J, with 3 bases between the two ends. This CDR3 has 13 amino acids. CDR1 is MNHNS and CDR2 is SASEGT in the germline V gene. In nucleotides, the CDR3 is TGTGCCAGCAGTGAAGCGCACAATCAGCCCCAGCATTTT. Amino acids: CASSEAHNQPQHF.

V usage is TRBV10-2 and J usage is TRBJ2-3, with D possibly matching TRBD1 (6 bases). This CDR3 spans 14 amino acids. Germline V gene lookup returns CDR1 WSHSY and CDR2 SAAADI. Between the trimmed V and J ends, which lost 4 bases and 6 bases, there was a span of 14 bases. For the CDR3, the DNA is TGCGCCAGCAGTGCCGCAGGGGTCGCGGATACGCAGTATTTT. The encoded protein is CASSAAGVADTQYF.

The CDR3 DNA follows: TGTGCCAGCAGCCAAGATCTAAGGCCAGCCGGCGAGCAGTACTTC. It specifies CASSQDLRPAGEQYF. The chain employs TRBV3-1 and TRBJ2-7; no clear D. The length of the CDR3 is 15 residues. Germline CDR1 reads LGHDT; CDR2 reads YNNKEL (reference sequence). The V gene lost 0 bases and the J gene lost 6 bases, with 15 bases spanning the gap.

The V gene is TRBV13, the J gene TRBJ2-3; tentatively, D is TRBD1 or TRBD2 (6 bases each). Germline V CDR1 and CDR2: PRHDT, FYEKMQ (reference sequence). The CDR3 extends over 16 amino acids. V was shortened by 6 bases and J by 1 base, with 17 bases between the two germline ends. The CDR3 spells CASSFRGRAGTDTQYF. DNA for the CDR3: TGTGCCAGCAGTTTCCGGGGGCGGGCCGGCACAGATACGCAGTATTTT.

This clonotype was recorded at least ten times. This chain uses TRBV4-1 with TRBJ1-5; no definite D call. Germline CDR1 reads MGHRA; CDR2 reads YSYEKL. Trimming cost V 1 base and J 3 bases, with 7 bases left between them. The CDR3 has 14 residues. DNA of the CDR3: TGCGCCAGCAGCCAAGGGGGTTACAATCAGCCCCAGCATTTT. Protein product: CASSQGGYNQPQHF.

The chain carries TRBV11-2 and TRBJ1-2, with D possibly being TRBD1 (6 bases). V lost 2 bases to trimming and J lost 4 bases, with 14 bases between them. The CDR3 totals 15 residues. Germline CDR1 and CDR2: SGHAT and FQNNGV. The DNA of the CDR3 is TGTGCCAGCAGCTTATGGGGGGGCGATGGCTATGGCTACACCTTC. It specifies CASSLWGGDGYGYTF.

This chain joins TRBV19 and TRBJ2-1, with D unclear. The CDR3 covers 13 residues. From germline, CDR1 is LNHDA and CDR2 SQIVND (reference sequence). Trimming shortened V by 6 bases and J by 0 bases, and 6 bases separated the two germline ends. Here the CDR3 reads CASSVNSYNEQFF. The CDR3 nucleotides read TGTGCCAGTAGCGTCAACTCCTACAATGAGCAGTTCTTC.

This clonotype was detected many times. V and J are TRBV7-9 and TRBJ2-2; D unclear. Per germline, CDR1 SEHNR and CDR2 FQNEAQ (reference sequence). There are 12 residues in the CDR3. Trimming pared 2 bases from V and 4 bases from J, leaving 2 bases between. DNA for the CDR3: TGTGCCAGCAGCTTAAGCACCGGGGAGCTGTTTTTT. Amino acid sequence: CASSLSTGELFF. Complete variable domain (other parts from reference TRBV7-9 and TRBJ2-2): DTGVSQNPRHKITKRGQNVTFRCDPISEHNRLYWYRQTLGQGPEFLTYFQNEAQLEKSRLLSDRFSAERPKGSFSTLEIQRTEQGDSAMYLCASSLSTGELFFGEGSRLTVL.